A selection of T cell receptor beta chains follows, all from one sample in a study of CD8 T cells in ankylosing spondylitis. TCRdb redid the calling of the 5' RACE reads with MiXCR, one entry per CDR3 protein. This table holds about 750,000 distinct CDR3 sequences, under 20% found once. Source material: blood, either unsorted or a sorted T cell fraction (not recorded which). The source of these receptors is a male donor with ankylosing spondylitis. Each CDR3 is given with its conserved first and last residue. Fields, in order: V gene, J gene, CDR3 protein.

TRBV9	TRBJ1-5	CASRPEQKTGVNQPQHF
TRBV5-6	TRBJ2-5	CASSLARSRETQYF
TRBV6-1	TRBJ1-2	CASSTRGSGYGYTF
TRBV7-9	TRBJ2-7	CASSPGEYEQYF
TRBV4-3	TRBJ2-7	CASSQDQDGVEQYF
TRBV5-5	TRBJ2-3	CASSPQGLAGAPSHF
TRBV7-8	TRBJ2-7	CASSERTPRPYEQYF
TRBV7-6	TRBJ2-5	CASSPWGAETQYF
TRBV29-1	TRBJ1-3	CSVTQVISGNTIYF
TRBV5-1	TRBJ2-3	CASSAPRGTGVEDTQYF
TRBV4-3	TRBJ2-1	CASSQDSGRYRGDNEQFF
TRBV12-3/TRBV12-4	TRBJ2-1	CASSPVEGADEQFF
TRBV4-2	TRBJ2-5	CASSQEGLAGVLQETQYF
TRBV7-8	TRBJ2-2	CASSSHRLVGSTGELFF
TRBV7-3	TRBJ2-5	CASSLTGLAEETQYF